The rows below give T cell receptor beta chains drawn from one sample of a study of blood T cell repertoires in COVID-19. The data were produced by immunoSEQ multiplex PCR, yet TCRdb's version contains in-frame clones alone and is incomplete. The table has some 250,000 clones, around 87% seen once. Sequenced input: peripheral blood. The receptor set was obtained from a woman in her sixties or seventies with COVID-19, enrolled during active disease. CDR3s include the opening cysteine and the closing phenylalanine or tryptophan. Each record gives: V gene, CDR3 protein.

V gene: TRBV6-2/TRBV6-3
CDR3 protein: CASSGQGAGWPARTEAFF

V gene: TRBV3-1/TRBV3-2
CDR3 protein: CASSQHREPAEQFF

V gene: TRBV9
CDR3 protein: CASSVLDMLSGNTIYF

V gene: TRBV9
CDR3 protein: CASSVDQGRVNTIYF

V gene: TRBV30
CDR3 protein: CASGGPTGTEAFF

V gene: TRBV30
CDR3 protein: CAWTRGTSLSPSLSEQYF

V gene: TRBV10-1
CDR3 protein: CASSEWRGTYNEQFF

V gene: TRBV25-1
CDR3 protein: CASSEDNRGPGNTIYF

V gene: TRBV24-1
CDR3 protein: CATSDLRGQGTDTQYF

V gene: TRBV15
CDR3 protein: CATSRAAGGGGEDTQYF

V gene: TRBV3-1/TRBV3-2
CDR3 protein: CASSQVGGVGYTF

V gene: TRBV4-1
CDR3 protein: CASSHHGREGADTQYF

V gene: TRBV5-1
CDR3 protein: CASSLDGSGNSPLHF

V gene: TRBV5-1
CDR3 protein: CASSFQGATDTGELFF

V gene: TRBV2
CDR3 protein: CASSMERLAKNIQYF

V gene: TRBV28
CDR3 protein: CASSKGGSGNTIYF

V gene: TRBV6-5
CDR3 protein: CASSYLRNTGELFF